This T cell receptor beta chain was recorded in a study of T cell clonality in common variable immunodeficiency. Overall study findings and caveats: CVID subjects shared fewer TCRbeta clones than healthy controls did. Authors noted CVID clonality's cause needs subpopulation repertoire sequencing. In common variable immunodeficiency, TCR beta chains reportedly carried fewer deletions and N-nucleotide insertions.

Caucasian heritage predominated among both patients and controls. CVID subjects were neither ill nor on immunomodulatory or immunosuppressive medication at sampling. The CDR3 totals 14 residues. V was cut by 4 bases and J by 2 bases, with 8 bases left in between. Per the germline V gene, CDR1 is SGHTA and CDR2 is FQGNSA. On this clone itself: What it binds is unknown. The sequenced fragment ends 3 residues before the CDR3 boundary, so the rest is inferred from the germline J gene.

Sequencing was performed with immunoSEQ multiplex PCR; in TCRdb, only in-frame clones are kept and a portion is missing. There are about 21,000 clones in the sample, none observed a single time. The specimen was peripheral blood mononuclear cells. V usage is TRBV7-2 and J usage is TRBJ2-2; D is ambiguous. The TCR was taken from a human donor with common variable immunodeficiency. This CDR3 reads CASSYRVNTGELFF. The part of the CDR3 DNA that was read is TGTGCCAGCAGCTACCGGGTTAACACCGGGGAG.